Detailed here is one T cell receptor (beta chain). The same CDR3 can be traced to other DNA sequences in this sample. CDR1 is MGHRA, CDR2 YSYEKL, per germline. Trimming took 0 bases from V and 8 from J, leaving 16 bases between them. The CDR3 runs to 15 residues. As for the donors, each was a healthy bone marrow donor. This specimen comes from a study of cytomegalovirus exposure and HLA in healthy donors. This PCR relied on a set of 60 Vbeta primers and 13 Jbeta primers. The table came from immunoSEQ multiplex PCR; TCRdb's copy has only in-frame clones and leaves some out. This repertoire includes around 33,000 clones.

The receptor comes from a woman in her forties in good health and CMV-seropositive. The chain combines TRBV4-1 with TRBJ1-2; D is ambiguous. Sequencing used PBMCs. CDR3 sequence (DNA): TGCGCCAGCAGCCAAGATATCTCGGGAACGTGGGGCTACACCTTC. Protein sequence: CASSQDISGTWGYTF.